Listed here are 20 T cell receptor beta chains from one sample, sequenced in a study of metastatic and nonmetastatic thyroid tumors (dated by TCRdb to 2020 to 2022). Before undergoing thyroid surgery, none of the patients had been given any kind of treatment. Libraries came from PCR. Sequencing was performed on an Illumina HiSeq 4000. TCRdb's own reprocessing of the public reads used fastp at Q25 and MiXCR and kept productive beta chains. The sample table lists 8,000 to 10,000 clones, about 33% of them with a count of one. The top ten clones comprise 16% of the sample. The source material was adjacent normal tissue. The source of these receptors is a female donor with papillary thyroid cancer or a benign thyroid nodule (not recorded which). Some clones in this sample may be carry-over from other donors' samples.

A remark on this clone: The junction and the germline gene differ at one end; a read error may be behind it. The DNA for the CDR3 is TGTGCCAGCAGCTTAACCGTCCCGGGACAGGGGAACTATGGCTGCACCTTC. Translating gives CASSLTVPGQGNYGCTF. The chain is built from TRBV27 and TRBJ1-2, with 10 bases fitting TRBD1. This CDR3 has 17 residues. Germline V CDR1 and CDR2: MNHEY, SMNVEV (reference sequence).

This clone is judged medium-sized. The genes are TRBV18 and TRBJ1-5; D is ambiguous. The CDR3 has 13 residues. CDR1 and CDR2 (germline): KGHSH, LQKENI. The germline V and J ends were trimmed by 0 bases and 2 bases, with 2 bases remaining between them. The CDR3 reads CASSPPGNQPQHF. Here the CDR3 DNA reads TGTGCCAGCTCACCACCGGGCAATCAGCCCCAGCATTTT. The variable domain in full, with the rest retrieved from reference TRBV18 and TRBJ1-5, is NAGVMQNPRHLVRRRGQEARLRCSPMKGHSHVYWYRQLPEEGLKFMVYLQKENIIDESGMPKERFSAEFPKEGPSILRIQQVVRGDSAAYFCASSPPGNQPQHFGDGTRLSIL.

CDR3 protein: CASSLEPGPNQPQHF. The CDR3 DNA is TGCGCCAGCAGCTTGGAGCCGGGCCCCAATCAGCCCCAGCATTTT. The J gene is TRBJ1-5, the V gene TRBV5-1; D unresolved. This CDR3 has 15 amino acids. The germline V and J ends were trimmed by 0 bases and 3 bases, with 10 bases remaining between them. Germline CDR1 SGHRS, CDR2 YFSETQ. Supplemented by reference TRBV5-1 and TRBJ1-5, the full variable domain reads KAGVTQTPRYLIKTRGQQVTLSCSPISGHRSVSWYQQTPGQGLQFLFEYFSETQRNKGNFPGRFSGRQFSNSRSEMNVSTLELGDSALYLCASSLEPGPNQPQHFGDGTRLSIL.

This clone occurred a few times. The chain joins TRBV10-1 to TRBJ2-7; D gene unclear. The germline V and J ends were trimmed by 5 bases and 8 bases, with 16 bases remaining between them. CDR3 length: 13 residues. Germline loops: CDR1 WNHNN, CDR2 SYGVQD (reference sequence). CDR3 residues: CASSQDASLQQYF. The CDR3 DNA reads TGCGCCAGCAGTCAGGACGCCTCCCTCCAGCAGTACTTC.

CDR3: CSARRLAGRADTQYF. DNA of the CDR3: TGCAGTGCTAGACGACTAGCGGGAAGGGCAGATACGCAGTATTTT. This chain links TRBV20-1 with TRBJ2-3; 11 nucleotides align to TRBD2. V lost 2 bases to trimming and J lost 4 bases; unmatched junction nucleotides: 5. In germline, CDR1 is DFQATT, CDR2 SNEGSKA (reference sequence). The CDR3 loop spans 15 amino acids.

V and J are TRBV12-3 or TRBV12-4 and TRBJ2-2; D gene ambiguous. Deletions cut 3 bases from V and 7 bases from J, with 6 bases between. The CDR3 contains 12 residues. Written as DNA, the CDR3 is TGTGCCAGCAGTTTTGTAGTCGGGGAGCTGTTTTTT. As protein: CASSFVVGELFF.

The V call is TRBV4-2, the J call TRBJ2-4, with TRBD2 matching 7 bases. CDR3 length equals 15 residues. Germline CDR1 is LGHNA and CDR2 is YNFKEQ. V gave up 0 bases and J gave up 7 bases; unmatched junction bases: 6. The CDR3 sequence: CASSQDRQGGNIQYF. The CDR3 DNA sequence: TGTGCCAGCAGCCAAGATCGTCAGGGAGGGAACATTCAGTACTTC.

By sample share, this clone is medium-sized. The CDR3 nucleotides read TGTGCCAGCAGAACCGGGACAACTAATGAAAAACTGTTTTTT. This translates into CASRTGTTNEKLFF. V gene TRBV28 combines with J gene TRBJ1-4; D uncertain. The CDR3 sequence is 14 residues long. Per the germline V gene, CDR1 is MDHEN and CDR2 is SYDVKM. Trimming stripped 6 bases from V and 0 bases from J, with 8 bases between.

The chain joins TRBV7-9 to TRBJ1-6; possibly TRBD1 for D (5 bases). The CDR3 has 15 amino acids. Deletions cut 6 bases from V and 0 bases from J, with 9 bases between. The germline V gene has CDR1 SEHNR and CDR2 FQNEAQ (reference sequence). CDR3 sequence reads: CASSQGSSYNSPLHF. The CDR3 region has the DNA TGTGCCAGCAGTCAGGGAAGCTCCTATAATTCACCCCTCCACTTT.

The chain combines TRBV12-3 or TRBV12-4 with TRBJ2-3; TRBD2 matches 9 bases. CDR3 size: 15 residues. J lost 3 bases, V lost 5 bases, and 6 bases had no gene match. The CDR3: CASSLGLASTDTQYF. In nucleotides, the CDR3 is TGTGCCAGCAGTCTCGGACTAGCGTCTACAGATACGCAGTATTTT.

The chain has TRBV11-2 and TRBJ2-7, with D tentatively TRBD1 (5 bases). The CDR3 extends over 14 amino acids. Germline CDR1 is SGHAT and CDR2 is FQNNGV. V was pared by 1 base and J by 2 bases, with 9 bases between. The CDR3 DNA is TGTGCCAGCAGCTTAGGACAGAGTGCCTACGAGCAGTACTTC. Translated, it gives CASSLGQSAYEQYF.

The chain has TRBV19 and TRBJ2-7; the D is unclear. The length of the CDR3 is 16 residues. The V end lost 6 bases, the J end lost 3 bases, and 21 bases lay between the germline ends. Germline loops: CDR1 LNHDA, CDR2 SQIVND (reference sequence). CDR3 bases: TGTGCCAGTAGCCCCCACGGGCTTGGGGTCCTCTACGAGCAGTACTTC. It encodes CASSPHGLGVLYEQYF.

There are a few counts of this clone. The chain is built from TRBV11-2 and TRBJ2-5; 11 positions match TRBD1. This CDR3 has 14 amino acids. Germline V CDR1 and CDR2: SGHAT, FQNNGV. Trimming at V came to 4 bases and at J to 4 bases, leaving 2 bases not matched to a gene. The CDR3 region is CASSSGTGGETQYF. The CDR3 region has the DNA TGTGCCAGCAGCTCAGGGACAGGGGGAGAGACCCAGTACTTC.

The V and J genes are TRBV5-1 and TRBJ2-5; D is unresolved. The germline CDR1 and CDR2 sequences are SGHRS and YFSETQ. The ends were cut back, 5 bases at V and 3 bases at J, with 11 bases in the middle. The length of the CDR3 is 13 residues. CDR3 residues: CASRETVKETQYF. The CDR3 DNA sequence: TGCGCCAGCAGGGAGACGGTGAAAGAGACCCAGTACTTC.

The chain carries TRBV12-3 or TRBV12-4 and TRBJ2-7; TRBD2 aligns across 11 bases. The V segment lost 6 bases and the J segment 2 bases; nucleotides outside the gene matches: 3. This CDR3 has 14 amino acids. CDR3 region: CASSSTSGTYEQYF. The CDR3 DNA reads TGTGCCAGCAGCTCGACTAGCGGGACCTACGAGCAGTACTTC.

This clone was found a few times. The chain links TRBV10-3 to TRBJ2-7; perhaps TRBD1 as D (5 bases). This CDR3 is built from 13 residues. Per germline, CDR1 ENHRY and CDR2 SYGVKD. V was shortened by 3 bases and J by 4 bases, with 10 bases between the two germline ends. In nucleotides, the CDR3 is TGTGCCATCAGTGATCGTCAGGGATACGAGCAGTACTTC. Translated: CAISDRQGYEQYF.

In its sample, this clone was seen a few times. V gene TRBV12-3 or TRBV12-4 combines with J gene TRBJ2-7; 10 bases line up with TRBD1. The CDR3 runs to 15 residues. V was pared by 7 bases and J by 1 base, with 7 bases of the junction left unmatched. The CDR3 here is CASTYGQGVSYEQYF. Here the CDR3 DNA reads TGTGCCAGCACCTATGGACAGGGGGTTTCCTACGAGCAGTACTTC.

This clone was found a few times. The gene calls are TRBV6-5 and TRBJ1-1; no definite D call. Germline V lookup: CDR1 MNHEY, CDR2 SVGAGI. The CDR3 contains 11 residues. V lost 2 bases and J 7 bases, leaving 5 bases between the germline ends. This chain's CDR3 is CASSYGNEAFF. The CDR3 coding sequence is TGTGCCAGCAGTTACGGCAATGAAGCTTTCTTT.

The chain has TRBV4-2 and TRBJ2-7; TRBD2 agrees at 7 bases. J gave up 3 bases and V 2 bases, and 16 bases lay outside the gene matches. This CDR3 is 18 amino acids long. Per the germline V gene, CDR1 is LGHNA and CDR2 is YNFKEQ. CDR3 nucleotides: TGTGCCAGCAGCCAAAAGCACGGCGGGTTAGCGGGCTTCTACGAGCAGTACTTC. Translation gives CASSQKHGGLAGFYEQYF.

This clone appeared many times. The chain is built from TRBV5-4 and TRBJ1-1; 7 bases are a match to TRBD1. The V and J ends lost 4 bases and 5 bases, in that order; junction bases with no gene match: 5. The CDR3 covers 13 residues. Germline values: CDR1 SGHNT, CDR2 YYREEE (reference sequence). DNA of the CDR3: TGTGCCAGCAGCAACAGGGGAGGAACTGAAGCTTTCTTT. It yields the protein CASSNRGGTEAFF. The full variable domain, its missing parts supplied by reference TRBV5-4 and TRBJ1-1, is ETGVTQSPTHLIKTRGQQVTLRCSSQSGHNTVSWYQQALGQGPQFIFQYYREEENGRGNFPPRFSGLQFPNYSSELNVNALELDDSALYLCASSNRGGTEAFFGQGTRLTVV.